This TCR beta chain was sequenced in a study of T cells and Merkel cell carcinoma outcomes. On this clone: The antigen remains undetermined.

Sequencing used immunoSEQ multiplex PCR; TCRdb keeps in-frame clones, though not all of them. This sample has more than 6,000 clones, with 90% found just once. Regarding the study as a whole: Reportedly, T-cell repertoire with density predicts Merkel cell carcinoma outcomes.

The clonotype comes from a human donor with Merkel cell carcinoma. Material for sequencing was tumor tissue from Merkel cell carcinoma.

The CDR3 coding sequence is TGTGCCAGCAGCTTGGGCCCGGGTAGGGAGGGCTATGGCTACACCTTC. This gives the protein CASSLGPGREGYGYTF. V usage is TRBV7-8 and J usage is TRBJ1-2; no firm D call. V was cut by 3 bases and J by 4 bases, with 18 bases left in between. Per the germline V gene, CDR1 is SGHVS and CDR2 is FQNEAQ. The CDR3 sequence is 16 residues long.